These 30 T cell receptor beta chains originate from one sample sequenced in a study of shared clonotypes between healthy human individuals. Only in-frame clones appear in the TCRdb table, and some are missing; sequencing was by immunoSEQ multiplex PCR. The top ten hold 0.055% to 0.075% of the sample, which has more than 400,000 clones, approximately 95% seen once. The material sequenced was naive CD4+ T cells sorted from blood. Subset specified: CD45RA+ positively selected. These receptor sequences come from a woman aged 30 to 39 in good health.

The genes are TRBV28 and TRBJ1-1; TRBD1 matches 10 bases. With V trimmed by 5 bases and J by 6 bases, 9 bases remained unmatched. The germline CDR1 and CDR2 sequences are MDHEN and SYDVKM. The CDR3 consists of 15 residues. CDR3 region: CASSSPGQGHSEAFF. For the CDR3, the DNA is TGTGCCAGCAGTAGCCCGGGACAGGGGCACTCTGAAGCTTTCTTT.

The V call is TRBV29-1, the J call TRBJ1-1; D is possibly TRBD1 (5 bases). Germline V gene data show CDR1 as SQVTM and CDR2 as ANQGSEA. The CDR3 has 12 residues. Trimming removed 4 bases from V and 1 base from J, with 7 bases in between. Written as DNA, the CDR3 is TGCAGCGTTGGAGGGGCGAACACTGAAGCTTTCTTT. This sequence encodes CSVGGANTEAFF.

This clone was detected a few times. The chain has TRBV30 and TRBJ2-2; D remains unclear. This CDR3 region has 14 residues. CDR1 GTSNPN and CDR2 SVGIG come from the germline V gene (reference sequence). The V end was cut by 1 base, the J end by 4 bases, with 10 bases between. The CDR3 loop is CAWSGPKLTGELFF. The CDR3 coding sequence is TGTGCCTGGAGTGGACCGAAACTCACCGGGGAGCTGTTTTTT.

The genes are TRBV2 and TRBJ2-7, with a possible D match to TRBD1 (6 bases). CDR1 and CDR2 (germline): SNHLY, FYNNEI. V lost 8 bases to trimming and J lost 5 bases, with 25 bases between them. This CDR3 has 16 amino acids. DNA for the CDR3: TGTGCCAGCCACAAGTCGTCAGGGGTCCCTATCGACGAGCAGTACTTC. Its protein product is CASHKSSGVPIDEQYF.

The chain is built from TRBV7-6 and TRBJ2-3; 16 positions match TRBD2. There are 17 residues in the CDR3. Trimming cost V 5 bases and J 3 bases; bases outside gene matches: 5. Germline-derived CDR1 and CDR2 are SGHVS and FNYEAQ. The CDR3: CASSLGTSGRGTDTQYF. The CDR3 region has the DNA TGTGCCAGCAGCCTGGGGACTAGCGGGAGGGGGACAGATACGCAGTATTTT.

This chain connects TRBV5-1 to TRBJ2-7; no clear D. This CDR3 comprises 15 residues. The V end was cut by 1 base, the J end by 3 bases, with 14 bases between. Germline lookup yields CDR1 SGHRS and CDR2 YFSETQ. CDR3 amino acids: CASSLLSPGSYEQYF. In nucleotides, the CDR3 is TGCGCCAGCAGCTTGTTGTCTCCAGGCAGCTACGAGCAGTACTTC.

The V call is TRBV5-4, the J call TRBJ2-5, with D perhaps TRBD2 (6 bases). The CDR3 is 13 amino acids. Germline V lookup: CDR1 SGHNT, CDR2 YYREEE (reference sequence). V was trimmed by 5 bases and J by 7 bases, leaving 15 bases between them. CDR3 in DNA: TGTGCCAGCAGACGGGACTCCAGAGGGACCCAGTACTTC. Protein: CASRRDSRGTQYF.

The CDR3 loop reads CASSFAWSTYNEQFF. The CDR3 nucleotides are TGTGCCAGCAGTTTCGCCTGGTCTACCTACAATGAGCAGTTCTTC. The chain joins TRBV5-4 to TRBJ2-1; D is undetermined. This CDR3 comprises 15 residues. V lost 5 bases, J lost 2 bases, and 14 bases lay in between. Germline CDR1 SGHNT, CDR2 YYREEE (reference sequence).

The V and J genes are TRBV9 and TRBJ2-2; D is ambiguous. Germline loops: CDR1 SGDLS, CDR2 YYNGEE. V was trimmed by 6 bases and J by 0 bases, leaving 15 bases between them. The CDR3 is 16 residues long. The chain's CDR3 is CASNKNAEANTGELFF. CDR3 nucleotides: TGTGCCAGCAACAAAAATGCGGAAGCGAACACCGGGGAGCTGTTTTTT.

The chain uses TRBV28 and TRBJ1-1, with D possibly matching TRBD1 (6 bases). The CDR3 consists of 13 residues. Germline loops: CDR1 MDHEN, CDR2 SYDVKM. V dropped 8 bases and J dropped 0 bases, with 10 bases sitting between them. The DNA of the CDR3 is TGTGCCAGCGGCACAGGGATGAACACTGAAGCTTTCTTT. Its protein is CASGTGMNTEAFF.

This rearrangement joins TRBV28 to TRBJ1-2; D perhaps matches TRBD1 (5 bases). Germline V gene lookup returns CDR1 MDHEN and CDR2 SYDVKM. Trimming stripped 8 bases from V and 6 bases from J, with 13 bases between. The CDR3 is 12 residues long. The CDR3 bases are TGTGCCAGCTTAAGAGGGGTGGATGGCTACACCTTC. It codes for CASLRGVDGYTF.

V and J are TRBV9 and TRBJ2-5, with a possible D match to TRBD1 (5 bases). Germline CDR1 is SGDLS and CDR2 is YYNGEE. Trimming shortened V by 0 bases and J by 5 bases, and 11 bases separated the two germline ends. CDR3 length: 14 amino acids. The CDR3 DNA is TGTGCCAGCAGCGTAGAGGCGGCAGGGGAGACCCAGTACTTC. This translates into CASSVEAAGETQYF.

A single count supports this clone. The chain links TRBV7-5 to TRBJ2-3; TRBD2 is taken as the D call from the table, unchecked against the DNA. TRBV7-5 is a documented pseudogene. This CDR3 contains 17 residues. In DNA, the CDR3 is TGTGTCAGAAGCATAGGTCTAGCGGGGCCCTGCACAGATACGCAGTATTTT. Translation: CVRSIGLAGPCTDTQYF.

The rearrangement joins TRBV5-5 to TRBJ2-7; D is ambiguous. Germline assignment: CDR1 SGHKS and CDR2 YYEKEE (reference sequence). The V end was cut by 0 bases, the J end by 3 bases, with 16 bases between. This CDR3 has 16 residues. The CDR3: CASSLGVGGQIYEQYF. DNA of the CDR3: TGTGCCAGCAGCTTGGGGGTCGGTGGGCAGATCTACGAGCAGTACTTC.

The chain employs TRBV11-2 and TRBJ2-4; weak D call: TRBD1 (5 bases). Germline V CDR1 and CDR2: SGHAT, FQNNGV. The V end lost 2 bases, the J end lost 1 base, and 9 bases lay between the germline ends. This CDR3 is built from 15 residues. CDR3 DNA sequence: TGTGCCAGCAGCTTAAGGGGCCATGCCAAAAACATTCAGTACTTC. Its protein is CASSLRGHAKNIQYF.

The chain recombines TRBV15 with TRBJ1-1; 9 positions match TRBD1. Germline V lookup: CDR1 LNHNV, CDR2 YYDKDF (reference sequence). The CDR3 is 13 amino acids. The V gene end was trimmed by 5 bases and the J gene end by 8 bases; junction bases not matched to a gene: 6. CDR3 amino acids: CATSGDTGGEAFF. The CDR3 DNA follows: TGTGCCACCAGCGGGGACACAGGGGGCGAAGCTTTCTTT.

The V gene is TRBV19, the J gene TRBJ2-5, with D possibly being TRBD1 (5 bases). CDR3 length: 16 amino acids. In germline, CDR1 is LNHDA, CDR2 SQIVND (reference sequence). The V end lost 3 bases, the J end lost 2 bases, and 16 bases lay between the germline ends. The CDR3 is CASSMGLGKGQETQYF. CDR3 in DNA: TGTGCCAGTAGTATGGGGCTGGGGAAGGGGCAAGAGACCCAGTACTTC.

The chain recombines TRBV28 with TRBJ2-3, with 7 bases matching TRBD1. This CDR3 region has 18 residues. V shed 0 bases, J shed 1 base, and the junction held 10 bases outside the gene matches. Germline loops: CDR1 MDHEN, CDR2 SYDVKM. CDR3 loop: CASSLWGPAQGRTDTQYF. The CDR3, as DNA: TGTGCCAGCAGTTTATGGGGGCCGGCACAGGGGCGCACAGATACGCAGTATTTT.

CDR3 coding DNA: TGTGCCAGCTCCGGCGGGAGTGGTGGCTACACCTTC. This translates into CASSGGSGGYTF. V is TRBV18 and J is TRBJ1-2; the D is unclear. Trimming stripped 6 bases from V and 7 bases from J, with 12 bases between. The CDR3 contains 12 residues. CDR1 KGHSH and CDR2 LQKENI come from the germline V gene.

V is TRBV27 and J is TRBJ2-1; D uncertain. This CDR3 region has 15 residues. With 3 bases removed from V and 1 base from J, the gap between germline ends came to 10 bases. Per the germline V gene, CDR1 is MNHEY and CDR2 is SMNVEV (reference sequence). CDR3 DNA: TGTGCCAGCAGTTTTGGAGTCCCATCCTACAATGAGCAGTTCTTC. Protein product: CASSFGVPSYNEQFF.

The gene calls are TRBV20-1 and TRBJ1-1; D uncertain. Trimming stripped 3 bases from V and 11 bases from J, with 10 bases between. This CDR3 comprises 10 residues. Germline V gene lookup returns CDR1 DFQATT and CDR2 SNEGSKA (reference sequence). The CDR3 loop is CSASEVPAFF. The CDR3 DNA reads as TGCAGTGCTAGTGAGGTTCCGGCTTTCTTT.

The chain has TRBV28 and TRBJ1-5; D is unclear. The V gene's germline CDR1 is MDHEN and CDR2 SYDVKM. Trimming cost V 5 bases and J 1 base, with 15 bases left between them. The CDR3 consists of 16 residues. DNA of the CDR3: TGTGCCAGCAGTCCCCATCCAGGTCTAAGCAATCAGCCCCAGCATTTT. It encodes CASSPHPGLSNQPQHF. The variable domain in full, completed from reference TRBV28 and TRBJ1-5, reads DVKVTQSSRYLVKRTGEKVFLECVQDMDHENMFWYRQDPGLGLRLIYFSYDVKMKEKGDIPEGYSVSREKKERFSLILESASTNQTSMYLCASSPHPGLSNQPQHFGDGTRLSIL.

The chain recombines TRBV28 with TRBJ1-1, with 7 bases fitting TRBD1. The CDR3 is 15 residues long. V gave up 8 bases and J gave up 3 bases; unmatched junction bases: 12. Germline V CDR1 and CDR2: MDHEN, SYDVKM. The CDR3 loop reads CASCTTGTEYTEAFF. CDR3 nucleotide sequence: TGTGCCAGCTGCACTACCGGGACAGAGTACACTGAAGCTTTCTTT.

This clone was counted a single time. CDR3 amino acids: CASSFRPGAEAFF. Written as DNA, the CDR3 is TGTGCCAGCAGTTTTCGGCCAGGGGCTGAAGCTTTCTTT. V is TRBV28 and J is TRBJ1-1; possible D gene TRBD1, 6 bases. In germline, CDR1 is MDHEN, CDR2 SYDVKM. The length of the CDR3 is 13 residues. Deletions cut 3 bases from V and 6 bases from J, with 11 bases between.

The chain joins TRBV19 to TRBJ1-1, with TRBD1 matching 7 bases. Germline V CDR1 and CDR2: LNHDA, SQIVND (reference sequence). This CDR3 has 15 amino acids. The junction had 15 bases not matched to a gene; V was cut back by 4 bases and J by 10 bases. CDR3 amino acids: CASSSPGLTGVVAFF. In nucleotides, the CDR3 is TGTGCCAGTAGTAGTCCGGGGCTTACAGGGGTAGTAGCTTTCTTT.

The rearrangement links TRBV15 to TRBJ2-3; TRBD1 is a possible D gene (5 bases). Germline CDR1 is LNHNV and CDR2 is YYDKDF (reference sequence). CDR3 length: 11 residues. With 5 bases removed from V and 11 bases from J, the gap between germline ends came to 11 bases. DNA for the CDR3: TGTGCCACCAGCGTAAGGGGCGGGCAGTATTTT. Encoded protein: CATSVRGGQYF.

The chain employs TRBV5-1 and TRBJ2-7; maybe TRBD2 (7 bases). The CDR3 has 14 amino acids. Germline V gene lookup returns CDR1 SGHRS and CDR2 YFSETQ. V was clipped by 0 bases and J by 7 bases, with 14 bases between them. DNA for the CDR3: TGCGCCAGCAGCTTGGTGGCGGGGGCTAAAGAGCAGTACTTC. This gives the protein CASSLVAGAKEQYF.

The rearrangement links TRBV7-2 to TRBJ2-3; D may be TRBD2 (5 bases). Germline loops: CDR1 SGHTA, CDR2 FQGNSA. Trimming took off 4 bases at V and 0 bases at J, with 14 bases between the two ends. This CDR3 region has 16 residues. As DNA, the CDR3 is TGTGCCAGCAGCTCGCCTGCGCGGACTAGCACAGATACGCAGTATTTT. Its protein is CASSSPARTSTDTQYF.

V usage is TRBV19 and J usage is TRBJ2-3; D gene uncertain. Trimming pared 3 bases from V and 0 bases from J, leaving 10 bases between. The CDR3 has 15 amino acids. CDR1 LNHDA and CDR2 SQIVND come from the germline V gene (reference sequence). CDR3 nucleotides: TGTGCCAGTAGTATCCGGCCGGCTAGCACAGATACGCAGTATTTT. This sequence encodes CASSIRPASTDTQYF.

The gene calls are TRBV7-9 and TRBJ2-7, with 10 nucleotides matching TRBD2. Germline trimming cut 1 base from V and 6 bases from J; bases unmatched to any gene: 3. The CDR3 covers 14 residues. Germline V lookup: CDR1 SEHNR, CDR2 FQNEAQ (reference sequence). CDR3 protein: CASSLELAGLEQYF. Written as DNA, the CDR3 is TGTGCCAGCAGCTTAGAACTAGCGGGACTCGAGCAGTACTTC.